These T cell receptor beta chains were read from a single sample in a study of beta chain features in type 1 diabetes. Sequenced by immunoSEQ multiplex PCR; TCRdb stores in-frame clones only, minus some. The sample lists about 290,000 clones, around 7.8% occurring once. What was sequenced was central memory CD4+ T cells from blood. The receptors were gathered from a woman aged 18-29 years in good health. CDR3s include the opening cysteine and the closing phenylalanine or tryptophan. Fields, in order: D gene, J gene, clone size, V gene, CDR3 DNA, CDR3 protein. A D gene is named only where the DNA matches it firmly. The listing skips clone size in some rows; elsewhere it reads once, few, many or a size class.

NA	TRBJ2-5	few	TRBV7-2	TGTGCCAGCAGCTTACTGAGGGAGACCCAGTACTTC	CASSLLRETQYF
NA	TRBJ1-2	NA	TRBV7-9	TGTGCCAGCAGCTTAATCGGAGACCTTAACTATGGCTACACCTTC	CASSLIGDLNYGYTF
TRBD1	TRBJ1-1	many	TRBV4-2	TGTGCCAGCAGCCAAGATGGAAAAGGGTCAGGGGGGAACACTGAAGCTTTCTTT	CASSQDGKGSGGNTEAFF
NA	TRBJ1-4	NA	TRBV27	TGTGCCAGCAGTTTATCGGCCCCTTGGGAAAAACTGTTTTTT	CASSLSAPWEKLFF
NA	TRBJ1-2	many	TRBV19	TGTGCCAGTAGTACCCAAGTACTGACCCGGGATGGCTACACCTTC	CASSTQVLTRDGYTF
NA	TRBJ2-1	NA	TRBV11-2	TGTGCCAGCAGCTCGAGAGGGGGGGGCCGAGCCTACAATGAGCAGTTCTTC	CASSSRGGGRAYNEQFF
NA	TRBJ2-3	many	TRBV7-3	TGTGCCAGCAGCTTAACAGCGGAGCCCCATACGCAGTATTTT	CASSLTAEPHTQYF
NA	TRBJ2-5	NA	TRBV5-4	TGTGCCAGCAGCCGGGATCGCCAAGAGACCCAGTACTTC	CASSRDRQETQYF
NA	TRBJ1-1	few	TRBV28	TGTGCCAGCAGTTCAGCTATGGGGGGATACACTGAAGCTTTCTTT	CASSSAMGGYTEAFF
NA	TRBJ1-5	few	TRBV19	TGTGCCAGTAGGACGACAGGTGGGCTTTCGCCCCAGCATTTT	CASRTTGGLSPQHF
NA	TRBJ2-5	NA	TRBV11-3	TGTGCCAGCAGCTTTAGCAGTCTTGAGACCCAGTACTTC	CASSFSSLETQYF